Shown below are 30 T cell receptor beta chains from a single sample sequenced in a study of cytomegalovirus exposure and HLA in healthy donors. Researchers ran the PCR with 60 Vbeta and 13 Jbeta primers. TCRdb keeps only in-frame clones here, not all; method: immunoSEQ multiplex PCR. The sample includes about 92,000 clones, around 81% of them seen just once. Input material: PBMCs. The receptors were gathered from a man between 18 and 29 years old in good health and CMV-seronegative.

The V and J genes are TRBV4-1 and TRBJ1-2, with D possibly TRBD1 on 5 matching bases. There are 15 residues in the CDR3. Germline assignment: CDR1 MGHRA and CDR2 YSYEKL. Trimming took 0 bases from V and 4 from J, leaving 12 bases between them. The DNA of the CDR3 is TGCGCCAGCAGCCAAGATATACAGGCAGGCTATGGCTACACCTTC. This gives the protein CASSQDIQAGYGYTF.

The chain uses TRBV30 and TRBJ1-4; D gene unclear. Germline values: CDR1 GTSNPN, CDR2 SVGIG (reference sequence). The germline V and J ends were trimmed by 5 bases and 8 bases, with 12 bases remaining between them. The CDR3 is made up of 12 amino acids. This chain's CDR3 is CAWGAMEEKLFF. DNA for the CDR3: TGTGCCTGGGGTGCTATGGAGGAAAAACTGTTTTTT. Drawing the rest from reference TRBV30 and TRBJ1-4, the complete variable domain is SQTIHQWPATLVQPVGSPLSLECTVEGTSNPNLYWYRQAAGRGLQLLFYSVGIGQISSEVPQNLSASRPQDRQFILSSKKLLLSDSGFYLCAWGAMEEKLFFGSGTQLSVL.

The rearrangement joins TRBV14 to TRBJ1-2; tentative D call: TRBD1 (6 bases). Looked up from germline, CDR1 is SGHDN and CDR2 is FVKESK. This CDR3 is built from 15 residues. V gave up 4 bases and J gave up 6 bases, with 18 bases separating them. CDR3 protein: CASSLNYRDRDGYTF. DNA of the CDR3: TGTGCCAGCAGCCTAAACTACAGGGATAGGGATGGCTACACCTTC.

The chain combines TRBV19 with TRBJ2-4; 9 bases align to TRBD1. After removal of 7 bases from V and 5 bases from J, the junction contained 6 bases not matched to a gene. This CDR3 is built from 14 residues. Germline V CDR1 and CDR2: LNHDA, SQIVND (reference sequence). CDR3 protein: CASNPRTGENIQYF. CDR3 bases: TGTGCCAGTAACCCCCGGACAGGGGAAAACATTCAGTACTTC.

V usage is TRBV27 and J usage is TRBJ1-2; D may be TRBD1 (6 bases). Germline loops: CDR1 MNHEY, CDR2 SMNVEV (reference sequence). Trimming removed 5 bases from V and 4 bases from J, with 17 bases in between. This CDR3 comprises 15 residues. The chain's CDR3 is CASSPWGGSSYGYTF. The CDR3 bases are TGTGCCAGCAGTCCTTGGGGGGGCTCCAGCTATGGCTACACCTTC.

The chain couples TRBV4-1 to TRBJ2-2; possible D gene TRBD1, 6 bases. V lost 0 bases, J lost 2 bases, and 13 bases lay in between. From germline, CDR1 is MGHRA and CDR2 YSYEKL. The CDR3 loop spans 17 amino acids. The DNA of the CDR3 is TGCGCCAGCAGCCAAGATCTGGGGACATATAACACCGGGGAGCTGTTTTTT. It translates to CASSQDLGTYNTGELFF.

The sample holds a few counts of this clone. One end of the junction is discordant with germline, which a read error may explain. This chain connects TRBV7-9 to TRBJ2-7, with a tentative D call TRBD2 (6 bases). Germline CDR1 is SEHNR and CDR2 is FQNEAQ (reference sequence). The CDR3 spans 13 residues. Here the CDR3 reads CSSSLGLFYEQYF. The CDR3, as DNA: TGTTCCAGCAGCTTAGGACTATTCTACGAGCAGTACTTC.

The V call is TRBV19, the J call TRBJ1-1; 7 nucleotides match TRBD1. The CDR3 is 13 residues long. The V gene's germline CDR1 is LNHDA and CDR2 SQIVND (reference sequence). J was trimmed by 7 bases and V by 6 bases; bases with no gene match: 8. DNA of the CDR3: TGTGCCAGTAGGGTCGACAGGGTAAGTGAAGCTTTCTTT. Amino acid sequence: CASRVDRVSEAFF.

This chain links TRBV10-3 with TRBJ1-1; D unresolved. The CDR3 runs to 14 residues. CDR1 is ENHRY, CDR2 SYGVKD, per germline. Trimming pared 3 bases from V and 1 base from J, leaving 9 bases between. For the CDR3, the DNA is TGTGCCATCAGTGATGAGGCGCCGAACACTGAAGCTTTCTTT. Translating it yields CAISDEAPNTEAFF.

A single count supports this clone. V and J are TRBV30 and TRBJ1-1, with D uncertain. The CDR3 covers 13 residues. V lost 0 bases and J lost 1, with 6 bases in between. The germline V gene has CDR1 GTSNPN and CDR2 SVGIG (reference sequence). The CDR3 bases are TGTGCCTGGAGTGTTTCTTCGAACACTGAAGCTTTCTTT. It yields the protein CAWSVSSNTEAFF.

CDR3 residues: CATSPGGGRGLPEAFF. In nucleotides, the CDR3 is TGTGCCACCAGCCCTGGGGGGGGGCGCGGGCTTCCTGAAGCTTTCTTT. The rearrangement uses TRBV15 and TRBJ1-1; maybe TRBD1 (6 bases). This CDR3 has 16 residues. With 5 bases removed from V and 6 bases from J, the gap between germline ends came to 22 bases. CDR1 LNHNV and CDR2 YYDKDF come from the germline V gene (reference sequence). Filled out from reference TRBV15 and TRBJ1-1, the complete variable domain reads DAMVIQNPRYQVTQFGKPVTLSCSQTLNHNVMYWYQQKSSQAPKLLFHYYDKDFNNEADTPDNFQSRRPNTSFCFLDIRSPGLGDTAMYLCATSPGGGRGLPEAFFGQGTRLTVV.

The chain employs TRBV9 and TRBJ1-5; TRBD1 might be the D (6 bases). Germline assignment: CDR1 SGDLS and CDR2 YYNGEE. This CDR3 is built from 15 residues. Deletions cut 4 bases from V and 2 bases from J, with 13 bases between. Written as DNA, the CDR3 is TGTGCCAGCAGCCCACAGGGCGTGGGCAATCAGCCCCAGCATTTT. This sequence encodes CASSPQGVGNQPQHF.

The chain employs TRBV11-2 and TRBJ2-5; 12 bases fit TRBD2. The trim removed 1 base at V and 7 bases at J, leaving 10 bases unmatched. Germline CDR1 and CDR2: SGHAT and FQNNGV. The CDR3 sequence is 17 residues long. The CDR3 reads CASSLVSLAGGWGTQYF. CDR3 nucleotides: TGTGCCAGCAGCTTAGTGTCCCTAGCGGGGGGGTGGGGGACCCAGTACTTC. Variable domain in full (rest from reference TRBV11-2 and TRBJ2-5): EAGVAQSPRYKIIEKRQSVAFWCNPISGHATLYWYQQILGQGPKLLIQFQNNGVVDDSQLPKDRFSAERLKGVDSTLKIQPAKLEDSAVYLCASSLVSLAGGWGTQYFGPGTRLLVL.

This clone was seen a single time. This chain joins TRBV5-1 and TRBJ2-7; the match to TRBD1 covers 10 bases. CDR1 is SGHRS and CDR2 is YFSETQ in the germline V gene. V trimming: 3 bases; J trimming: 2 bases; junction bases outside the gene matches: 11. This CDR3 has 17 amino acids. CDR3 sequence: CASSWTGGGSTPYEQYF. The CDR3 nucleotides are TGCGCCAGCAGCTGGACAGGGGGGGGTTCGACCCCCTACGAGCAGTACTTC.

The chain carries TRBV5-4 and TRBJ2-3; the D gene is possibly TRBD1 (6 bases). The CDR3 is 16 residues long. Germline CDR1 is SGHNT and CDR2 is YYREEE (reference sequence). Trimming took 0 bases from V and 1 from J, leaving 12 bases between them. As DNA, the CDR3 is TGTGCCAGCAGCTTGGATTTGCAGGGGCGCACAGATACGCAGTATTTT. Its protein product is CASSLDLQGRTDTQYF.

This clone was observed a single time. V and J are TRBV27 and TRBJ2-2; TRBD1 matches at 9 bases. Germline CDR1 is MNHEY and CDR2 is SMNVEV (reference sequence). V lost 6 bases and J lost 1; bases outside the gene matches: 9. The length of the CDR3 is 17 residues. CDR3 bases: TGTGCCAGCAGAGAACCCACAGGGGGCCTGAACACCGGGGAGCTGTTTTTT. This sequence encodes CASREPTGGLNTGELFF.

This chain links TRBV5-1 with TRBJ1-1; possibly TRBD1 for D (5 bases). Per germline, CDR1 SGHRS and CDR2 YFSETQ. V was pared by 2 bases and J by 1 base, with 9 bases between. The CDR3 has 14 residues. CDR3 region: CASSFRQGNTEAFF. The CDR3 DNA is TGCGCCAGCAGCTTTAGGCAGGGGAACACTGAAGCTTTCTTT.

The V gene is TRBV13, the J gene TRBJ1-2, with D tentatively TRBD1 (6 bases). CDR3 size: 13 residues. V lost 3 bases and J 7 bases, leaving 12 bases between the germline ends. Germline CDR1 reads PRHDT; CDR2 reads FYEKMQ (reference sequence). The DNA for the CDR3 is TGTGCCAGCAGCTTCTCAGGGGTAGGTGGCTACACCTTC. The encoded protein is CASSFSGVGGYTF.

In the case of this clone: Other DNA sequences in the sample encode the same CDR3. The chain employs TRBV7-9 and TRBJ1-6, with D maybe TRBD1 (6 bases). The CDR3 is 15 amino acids. Germline V gene sequence: CDR1 SEHNR, CDR2 FQNEAQ (reference sequence). Trimming cost V 5 bases and J 3 bases, with 11 bases left between them. The CDR3 DNA reads as TGTGCCAGCAGCCCGGACAGAATCTATAATTCACCCCTCCACTTT. It translates to CASSPDRIYNSPLHF.

V usage is TRBV2 and J usage is TRBJ2-5, with 11 bases that match TRBD2. CDR3 length: 14 residues. V trimming: 8 bases; J trimming: 1 base; junction bases outside the gene matches: 3. CDR1 is SNHLY and CDR2 is FYNNEI in the germline V gene. CDR3 residues: CASRLAGFQETQYF. CDR3 sequence (DNA): TGTGCCAGCCGACTAGCGGGGTTCCAAGAGACCCAGTACTTC.

The chain is built from TRBV11-2 and TRBJ2-5; 10 bases map to TRBD2. CDR3 length equals 15 residues. The ends lost 6 bases at V and 1 base at J; junction bases unmatched: 5. Germline CDR1 reads SGHAT; CDR2 reads FQNNGV. The CDR3 sequence: CASSPASGGQETQYF. The CDR3 DNA reads as TGTGCCAGCAGTCCGGCTAGCGGGGGCCAAGAGACCCAGTACTTC.

V gene TRBV7-6 combines with J gene TRBJ2-6; D gene ambiguous. Trimming took 1 base from V and 1 from J, leaving 5 bases between them. Germline CDR1 is SGHVS and CDR2 is FNYEAQ. The CDR3 contains 15 residues. CDR3 nucleotides: TGTGCCAGCAGCTTAGGAGATTCTGGGGCCAACGTCCTGACTTTC. Encoded protein: CASSLGDSGANVLTF.

CDR3 DNA sequence: TGTGCCAGCAGCTTACAATACAGGGGGCTGAACACTGAAGCTTTCTTT. Its protein product is CASSLQYRGLNTEAFF. The V call is TRBV7-8, the J call TRBJ1-1, with 9 nucleotides matching TRBD1. Germline V CDR1 and CDR2: SGHVS, FQNEAQ. CDR3 length equals 16 residues. Trimming at V came to 2 bases and at J to 0 bases, leaving 4 bases not matched to a gene.

This clone is a singleton in its sample. V gene TRBV29-1 combines with J gene TRBJ2-2, with 7 bases fitting TRBD1. The CDR3 consists of 12 residues. V was pared by 7 bases and J by 9 bases, with 8 bases of the junction left unmatched. Germline CDR1 SQVTM, CDR2 ANQGSEA. CDR3 sequence (DNA): TGCAGCGGTCAGGGGGTGGAGCGGGAGCTGTTTTTT. Protein product: CSGQGVERELFF.

The rearrangement links TRBV19 to TRBJ2-7; tentative D call: TRBD1 (5 bases). The CDR3 has 13 residues. In germline, CDR1 is LNHDA, CDR2 SQIVND (reference sequence). Trimming left V 4 bases short and J 3 bases short, with 10 bases between. CDR3 amino acids: CASSRQRYYEQYF. CDR3 bases: TGTGCCAGTAGTAGACAGAGATACTACGAGCAGTACTTC.

This clone was counted once. The DNA for the CDR3 is TGTGCCAGCAGCCCACCGGGACAGGGGGCCTATGGCTACACCTTC. Its protein is CASSPPGQGAYGYTF. The gene calls are TRBV7-9 and TRBJ1-2, with TRBD1 matching 12 bases. Trimming cost V 5 bases and J 4 bases; bases outside gene matches: 5. Germline lookup yields CDR1 SEHNR and CDR2 FQNEAQ (reference sequence). The CDR3 covers 15 residues.

V gene TRBV7-8 combines with J gene TRBJ1-1; weak D call: TRBD1 (5 bases). Per germline, CDR1 SGHVS and CDR2 FQNEAQ. Trimming removed 2 bases from V and 10 bases from J, with 14 bases in between. CDR3 length equals 13 residues. The CDR3 region is CASSLLRGRGAFF. DNA of the CDR3: TGTGCCAGCAGCTTATTAAGGGGTAGGGGAGCTTTCTTT.

This clone has just one count. The genes are TRBV5-1 and TRBJ2-2, with 11 bases fitting TRBD1. CDR1 and CDR2 from the germline V gene are SGHRS and YFSETQ. This CDR3 contains 15 residues. V shed 6 bases, J shed 5 bases, and the junction held 6 bases outside the gene matches. This chain's CDR3 is CASTAGTGGTGELFF. The CDR3, as DNA: TGCGCCAGCACCGCCGGGACAGGGGGAACCGGGGAGCTGTTTTTT.

The genes are TRBV18 and TRBJ1-5; 8 bases match TRBD1. V shed 3 bases and J 5 bases; nucleotides not matched to a gene: 3. The germline V gene encodes CDR1 KGHSH and CDR2 LQKENI. This CDR3 is 14 amino acids long. CDR3 protein: CASSPDRADQPQHF. The CDR3 nucleotides are TGTGCCAGCTCACCGGACAGGGCGGATCAGCCCCAGCATTTT.

V gene TRBV9 combines with J gene TRBJ2-7, with TRBD1 identical over 7 bases. The CDR3 is 15 amino acids. The V and J ends lost 4 bases and 3 bases, in that order; junction bases with no gene match: 10. In germline, CDR1 is SGDLS, CDR2 YYNGEE. CDR3 loop: CASSRDREKRYEQYF. DNA for the CDR3: TGTGCCAGCAGCCGCGACAGGGAGAAACGCTACGAGCAGTACTTC.